This T cell receptor beta chain emerged from a study of early T cells in non-severe SARS-CoV-2 infection. About the research overall: Bulk RNA from unsorted whole blood was sequenced; chains were unpaired.

This clonotype was recorded at least ten times. As yet, its antigen is unknown. cDNA molecules, individually, were tagged with unique molecular identifiers. TCRdb re-called the 5' RACE reads through MiXCR, storing one row per CDR3 protein. Altogether 40,000 to 60,000 distinct CDR3 sequences are present, over 3.5% being singletons, with the ten largest covering roughly 6.4%. Study-wide results and caveats: The study's VDJdb matching favored anti-spike CD8 responses and missed private and CD4 specificities.

The CDR3 is 13 residues long. V dropped 5 bases and J dropped 2 bases, with 9 bases sitting between them. CDR1 and CDR2 (germline): SGHTA, FQGNSA. The sample was whole blood. The rearrangement links TRBV7-2 to TRBJ1-2, with a weak D call TRBD1 (5 bases). The receptor was isolated from an adult who was a healthcare worker with PCR-confirmed SARS-CoV-2 infection or an uninfected control (not recorded which). CDR3 region: CASSQWGNYGYTF. CDR3 coding DNA: TGTGCCAGCAGCCAGTGGGGGAACTATGGCTACACCTTC.